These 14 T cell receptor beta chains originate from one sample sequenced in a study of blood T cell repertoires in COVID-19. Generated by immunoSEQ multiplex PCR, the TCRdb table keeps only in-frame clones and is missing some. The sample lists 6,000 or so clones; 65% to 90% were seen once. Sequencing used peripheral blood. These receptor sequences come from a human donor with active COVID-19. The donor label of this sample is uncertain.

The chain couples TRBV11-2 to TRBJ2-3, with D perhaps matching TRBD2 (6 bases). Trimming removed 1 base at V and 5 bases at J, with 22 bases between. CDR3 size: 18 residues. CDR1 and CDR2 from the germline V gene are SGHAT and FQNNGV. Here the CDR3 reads CASSLASGVEGPRDTQYF. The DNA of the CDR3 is TGTGCCAGCAGCTTAGCCTCGGGGGTAGAGGGGCCGCGAGATACGCAGTATTTT.

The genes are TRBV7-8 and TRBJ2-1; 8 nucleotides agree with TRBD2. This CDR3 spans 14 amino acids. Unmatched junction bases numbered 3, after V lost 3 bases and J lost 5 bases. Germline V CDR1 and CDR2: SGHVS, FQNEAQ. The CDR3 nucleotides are TGTGCCAGCAGCTTTTCACTAGCGGACAATGAGCAGTTCTTC. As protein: CASSFSLADNEQFF.

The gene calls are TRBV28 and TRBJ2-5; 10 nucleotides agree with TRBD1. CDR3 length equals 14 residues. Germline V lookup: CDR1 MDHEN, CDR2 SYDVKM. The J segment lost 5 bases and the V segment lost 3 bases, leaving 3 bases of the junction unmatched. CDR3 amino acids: CASSLGTGVETQYF. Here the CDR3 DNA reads TGTGCCAGCAGTTTGGGGACAGGGGTGGAGACCCAGTACTTC.

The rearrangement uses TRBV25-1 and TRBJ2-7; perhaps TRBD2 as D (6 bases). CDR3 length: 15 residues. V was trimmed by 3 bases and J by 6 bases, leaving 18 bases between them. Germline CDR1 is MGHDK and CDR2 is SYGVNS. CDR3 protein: CASSDEAGRRSEQYF. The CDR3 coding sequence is TGTGCCAGCAGTGATGAAGCGGGCCGTCGGTCCGAGCAGTACTTC.

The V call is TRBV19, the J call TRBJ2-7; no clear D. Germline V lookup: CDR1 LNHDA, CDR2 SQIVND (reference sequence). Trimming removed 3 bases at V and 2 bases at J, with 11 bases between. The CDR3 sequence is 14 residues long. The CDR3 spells CASSIGVGTYEQYF. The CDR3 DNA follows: TGTGCCAGTAGTATCGGAGTCGGAACCTACGAGCAGTACTTC.

The CDR3 spells CASTARGGAGGYTGELFF. The DNA of the CDR3 is TGTGCCAGCACCGCCAGAGGGGGCGCGGGGGGCTACACCGGGGAGCTGTTTTTT. This chain connects TRBV7-2 to TRBJ2-2; the D gene is possibly TRBD2 (8 bases). The CDR3 totals 18 residues. V shed 7 bases and J shed 3 bases, with 24 bases lying between them. Per the germline V gene, CDR1 is SGHTA and CDR2 is FQGNSA.

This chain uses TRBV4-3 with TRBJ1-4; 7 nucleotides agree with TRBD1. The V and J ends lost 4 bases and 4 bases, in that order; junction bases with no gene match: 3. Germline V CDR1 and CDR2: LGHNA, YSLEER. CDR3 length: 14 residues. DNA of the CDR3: TGCGCCAGCAGCCCGGACAGGTTTAATGAAAAACTGTTTTTT. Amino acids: CASSPDRFNEKLFF.

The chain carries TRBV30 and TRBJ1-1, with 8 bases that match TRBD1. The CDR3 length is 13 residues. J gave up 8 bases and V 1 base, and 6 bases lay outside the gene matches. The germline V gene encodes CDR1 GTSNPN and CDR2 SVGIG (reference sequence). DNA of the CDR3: TGTGCCTGGAGTGCCCAGGGGGCTTTGGAAGCTTTCTTT. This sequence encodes CAWSAQGALEAFF.

DNA of the CDR3: TGTGCCAGCAGCCATGACGGACAGCAAGATTATGGCTACACCTTC. Protein: CASSHDGQQDYGYTF. This rearrangement joins TRBV5-5 to TRBJ1-2; a weak D match, TRBD1 (6 bases). This CDR3 spans 15 amino acids. Germline V gene sequence: CDR1 SGHKS, CDR2 YYEKEE (reference sequence). Trimming cost V 4 bases and J 5 bases, with 18 bases left between them.

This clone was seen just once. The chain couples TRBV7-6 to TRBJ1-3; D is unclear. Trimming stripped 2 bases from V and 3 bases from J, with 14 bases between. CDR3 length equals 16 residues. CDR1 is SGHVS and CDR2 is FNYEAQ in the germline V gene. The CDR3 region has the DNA TGTGCCAGCAGCTTAAGCGTTACAAGGTTTGGAAACACCATATATTTT. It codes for CASSLSVTRFGNTIYF.

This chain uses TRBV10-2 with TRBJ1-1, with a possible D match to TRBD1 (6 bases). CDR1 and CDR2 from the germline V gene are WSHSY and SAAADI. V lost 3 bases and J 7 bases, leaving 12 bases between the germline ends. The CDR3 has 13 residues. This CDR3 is CASSETGTNEAFF. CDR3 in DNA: TGCGCCAGCAGTGAAACCGGGACAAATGAAGCTTTCTTT.

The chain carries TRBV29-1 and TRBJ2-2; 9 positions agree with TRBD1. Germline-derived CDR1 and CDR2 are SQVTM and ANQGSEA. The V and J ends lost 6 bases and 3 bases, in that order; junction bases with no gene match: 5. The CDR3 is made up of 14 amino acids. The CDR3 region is CSVRTGGDTGELFF. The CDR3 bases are TGCAGCGTACGCACAGGGGGCGACACCGGGGAGCTGTTTTTT.

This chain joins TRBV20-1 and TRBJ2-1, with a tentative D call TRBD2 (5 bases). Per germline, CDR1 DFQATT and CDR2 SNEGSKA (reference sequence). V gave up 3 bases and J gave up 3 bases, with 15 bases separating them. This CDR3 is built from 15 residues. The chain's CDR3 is CSASFSAIFYNEQFF. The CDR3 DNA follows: TGCAGTGCTAGTTTTAGCGCCATCTTCTACAATGAGCAGTTCTTC.

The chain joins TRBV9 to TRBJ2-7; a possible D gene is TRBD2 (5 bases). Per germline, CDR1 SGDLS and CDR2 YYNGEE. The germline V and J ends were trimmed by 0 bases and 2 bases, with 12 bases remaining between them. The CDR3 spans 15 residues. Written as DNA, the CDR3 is TGTGCCAGCAGCGTAGGGTCGGTCGGGGCCTACGAGCAGTACTTC. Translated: CASSVGSVGAYEQYF.